This TCR beta chain was documented in a study of beta chain features in type 1 diabetes. In the study overall: Healthy donors, compared against patients, showed similar age, gender and cell yields. Regarding the study as a whole: Here, the possible influence of HLA type (on TCRB rearrangement) remained unresolved.

This clone showed up just a few times. Its antigen remains unknown. cDNA synthesis used the whole RNA isolate, giving expressed TCRB sequences. Each sample of naive, central memory or regulatory T cells had, on average, around 3.5 million reads. The repertoire was sequenced with immunoSEQ multiplex PCR; TCRdb's copy has only in-frame clones and lacks some. The data hold 620,000 or so clones, with around 16% observed a single time. V was shortened by 6 bases and J by 1 base, with 8 bases between the two germline ends. The CDR3 length is 12 residues. The germline gives CDR1 SQVTM, CDR2 ANQGSEA. This clonotype originated in a young man in good health. Sequences were obtained from naive CD4+ T cells from blood. This chain links TRBV29-1 with TRBJ2-3, with D unresolved. The CDR3 reads CSVEDGTDTQYF. CDR3 in DNA: TGCAGCGTCGAGGACGGCACAGATACGCAGTATTTT.